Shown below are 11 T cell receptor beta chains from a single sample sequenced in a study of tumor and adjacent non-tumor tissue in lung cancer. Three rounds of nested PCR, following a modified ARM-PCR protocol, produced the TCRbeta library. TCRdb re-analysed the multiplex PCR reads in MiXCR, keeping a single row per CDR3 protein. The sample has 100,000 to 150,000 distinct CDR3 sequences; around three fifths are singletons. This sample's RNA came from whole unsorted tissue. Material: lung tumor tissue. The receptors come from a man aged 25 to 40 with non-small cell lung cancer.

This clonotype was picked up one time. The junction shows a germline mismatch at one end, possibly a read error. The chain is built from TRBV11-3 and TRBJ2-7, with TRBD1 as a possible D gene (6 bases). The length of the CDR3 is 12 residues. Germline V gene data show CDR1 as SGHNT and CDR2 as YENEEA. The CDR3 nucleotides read TGTGCCAGCAGGGGGACACGGTACGAGCAGCACTTC. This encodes CASRGTRYEQHF.

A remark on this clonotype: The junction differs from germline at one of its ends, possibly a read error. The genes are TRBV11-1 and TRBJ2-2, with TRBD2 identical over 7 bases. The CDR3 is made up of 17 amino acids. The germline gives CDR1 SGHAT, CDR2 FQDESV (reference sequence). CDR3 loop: CASSPGLSRANNGELLF. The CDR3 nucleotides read TGTGCCAGCAGCCCGGGACTATCGCGAGCGAACAACGGGGAGCTGTTGTTT.

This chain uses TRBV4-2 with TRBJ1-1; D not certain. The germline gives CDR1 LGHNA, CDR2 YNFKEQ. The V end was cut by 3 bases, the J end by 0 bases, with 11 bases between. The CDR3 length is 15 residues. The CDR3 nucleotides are TGTGCCAGCAGCCACGCGATAACAATGAACACTGAAGCTTTCTTT. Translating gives CASSHAITMNTEAFF.

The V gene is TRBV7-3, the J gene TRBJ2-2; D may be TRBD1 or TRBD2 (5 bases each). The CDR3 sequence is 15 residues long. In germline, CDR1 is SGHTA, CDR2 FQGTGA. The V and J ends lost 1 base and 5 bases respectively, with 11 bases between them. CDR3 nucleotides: TGTGCCAGCAGCTTAAGGGGCCGGGATACCGGGGAGCTGTTTTTT. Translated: CASSLRGRDTGELFF.

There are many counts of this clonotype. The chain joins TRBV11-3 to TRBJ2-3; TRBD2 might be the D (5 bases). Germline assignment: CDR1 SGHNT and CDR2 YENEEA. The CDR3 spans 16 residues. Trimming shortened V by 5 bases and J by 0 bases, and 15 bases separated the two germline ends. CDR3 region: CASSAGALASTDTQYF. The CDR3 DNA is TGTGCCAGCAGCGCAGGAGCTCTAGCAAGCACAGATACGCAGTATTTT.

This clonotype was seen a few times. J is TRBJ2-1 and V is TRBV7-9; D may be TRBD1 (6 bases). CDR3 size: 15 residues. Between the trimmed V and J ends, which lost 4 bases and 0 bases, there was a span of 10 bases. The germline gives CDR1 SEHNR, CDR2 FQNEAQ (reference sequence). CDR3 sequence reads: CASSYDRSSYNEQFF. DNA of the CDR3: TGTGCCAGCAGCTACGACAGGAGCTCCTACAATGAGCAGTTCTTC.

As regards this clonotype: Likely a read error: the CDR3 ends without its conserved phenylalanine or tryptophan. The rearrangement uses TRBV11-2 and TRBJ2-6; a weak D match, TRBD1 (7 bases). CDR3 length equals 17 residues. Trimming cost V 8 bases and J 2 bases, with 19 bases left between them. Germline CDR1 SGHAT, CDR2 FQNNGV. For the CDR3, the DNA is TGTGCCAGCCGCCCTCAGCCCAGGGGGGCTGGGGCCAACGTCCTGACTTTA. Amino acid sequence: CASRPQPRGAGANVLTL.

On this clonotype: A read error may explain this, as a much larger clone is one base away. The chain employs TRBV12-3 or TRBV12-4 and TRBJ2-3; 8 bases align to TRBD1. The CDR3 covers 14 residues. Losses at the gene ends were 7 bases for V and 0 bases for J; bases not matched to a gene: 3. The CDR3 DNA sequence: TGTGCCAGCACGACAGGGGCAAGCACAGATACGCAGTATTTT. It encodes CASTTGASTDTQYF.

This chain's CDR3 is CATSDFATSGGWDTGELFF. CDR3 nucleotide sequence: TGTGCCACCAGTGATTTTGCGACTAGCGGGGGATGGGATACCGGGGAGCTGTTTTTT. This chain links TRBV24-1 with TRBJ2-2; 12 bases are shared with TRBD2. Trimming cost V 1 base and J 5 bases; bases outside gene matches: 10. CDR1 and CDR2 (germline): KGHDR, SFDVKD. The CDR3 runs 19 residues.

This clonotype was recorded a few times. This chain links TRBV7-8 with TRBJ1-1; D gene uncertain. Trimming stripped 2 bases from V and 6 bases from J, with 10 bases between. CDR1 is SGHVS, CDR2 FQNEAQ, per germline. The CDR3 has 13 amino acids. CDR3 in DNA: TGTGCCAGCAGCTTAAGTGTCAATCCTGAAGCTTTCTTT. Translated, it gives CASSLSVNPEAFF.

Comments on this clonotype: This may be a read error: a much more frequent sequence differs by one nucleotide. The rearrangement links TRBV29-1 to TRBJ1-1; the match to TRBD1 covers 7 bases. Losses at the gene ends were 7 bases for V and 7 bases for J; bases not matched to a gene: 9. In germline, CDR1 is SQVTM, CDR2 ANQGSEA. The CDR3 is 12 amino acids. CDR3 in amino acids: CSAVGGGIEAFF. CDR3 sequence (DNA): TGCAGCGCTGTCGGAGGGGGCATTGAAGCTTTCTTT.